One and the same sample provided the 21 T cell receptor beta chains below, sequenced in a study of neurological immune-mediated disorders. The time point denotes: longitudinal time-point 2. A single record per CDR3 protein comes from TCRdb applying MiXCR to the 5' RACE reads. This repertoire shows about 80,000 distinct CDR3 sequences, 5% to 6% found once; its top ten account for over 7%. The sample consisted of PBMCs. All receptors derive from a woman aged 55-69 years with multiple sclerosis.

This clonotype occurred many times. The chain has TRBV20-1 and TRBJ2-5; D call uncertain. Germline CDR1 DFQATT, CDR2 SNEGSKA (reference sequence). V was shortened by 6 bases and J by 5 bases, with 19 bases between the two germline ends. CDR3 size: 14 residues. This CDR3 reads CSARSLAGLETQYF. For the CDR3, the DNA is TGCAGTGCCCGGTCCTTGGCCGGTCTTGAGACCCAGTACTTC.

This clonotype was counted many times. V gene TRBV5-1 combines with J gene TRBJ1-2; the D is unclear. The CDR3 has 15 residues. The germline V and J ends were trimmed by 4 bases and 1 base, with 14 bases remaining between them. Germline loops: CDR1 SGHRS, CDR2 YFSETQ. The CDR3 is CASSTDGTLNYGYTF. CDR3 nucleotide sequence: TGCGCCAGCAGCACAGACGGAACCCTTAACTATGGCTACACCTTC.

In this sample, this clonotype turned up many times. The chain links TRBV20-1 to TRBJ1-2, with D uncertain. V was clipped by 1 base and J by 1 base, with 13 bases between them. This CDR3 contains 15 residues. Germline lookup yields CDR1 DFQATT and CDR2 SNEGSKA (reference sequence). CDR3 nucleotide sequence: TGCAGTGCTAGAGCCGATAACGGAAATAACTATGGCTACACCTTC. Encoded protein: CSARADNGNNYGYTF.

This clonotype appeared many times. J is TRBJ1-3 and V is TRBV12-3 or TRBV12-4; 10 bases align to TRBD1. This CDR3 has 16 amino acids. The trim removed 7 bases at V and 3 bases at J, leaving 9 bases unmatched. The CDR3, as DNA: TGTGCCAGCAACCGGGACAGGGGTACTGGTGGAAACACCATATATTTT. Translating it yields CASNRDRGTGGNTIYF.

This clonotype occurred many times. This sequence joins TRBV20-1 and TRBJ2-3; TRBD2 agrees at 13 bases. Per the germline V gene, CDR1 is DFQATT and CDR2 is SNEGSKA (reference sequence). This CDR3 has 15 residues. Germline trimming cut 2 bases from V and 5 bases from J; bases unmatched to any gene: 4. This CDR3 reads CSARPTSGGEDTQYF. CDR3 bases: TGCAGTGCTAGACCCACTAGCGGGGGGGAAGATACGCAGTATTTT.

This clonotype was counted ten times or more. The chain carries TRBV6-5 and TRBJ1-1; D possibly corresponds to TRBD1 (5 bases). The V gene lost 5 bases and the J gene lost 0 bases, with 16 bases spanning the gap. Germline values: CDR1 MNHEY, CDR2 SVGAGI. The CDR3 has 16 residues. The CDR3 DNA sequence: TGTGCCAGCAGTCGAGGGACGTCTTTTGTGAACACTGAAGCTTTCTTT. Protein: CASSRGTSFVNTEAFF.

This clonotype was observed at least ten times. The chain has TRBV4-1 and TRBJ1-2, with a weak D call TRBD1 (5 bases). Trimming took off 4 bases at V and 2 bases at J, with 14 bases between the two ends. This CDR3 region has 15 residues. The germline V gene has CDR1 MGHRA and CDR2 YSYEKL. DNA of the CDR3: TGCGCCAGCAGCCGGGCACAGACAGCCAACTATGGCTACACCTTC. Translated, it gives CASSRAQTANYGYTF.

This clonotype came up many times. The V and J genes are TRBV5-1 and TRBJ2-7; no reliable D call. The CDR3 totals 15 residues. Deletions cut 0 bases from V and 3 bases from J, with 13 bases between. The germline V gene encodes CDR1 SGHRS and CDR2 YFSETQ. This chain's CDR3 is CASSLGLGLGYEQYF. DNA for the CDR3: TGCGCCAGCAGCTTGGGCCTTGGGTTAGGCTACGAGCAGTACTTC.

This clonotype was found many times. V usage is TRBV20-1 and J usage is TRBJ1-5, with TRBD1 identical over 7 bases. Per germline, CDR1 DFQATT and CDR2 SNEGSKA (reference sequence). J gave up 3 bases and V 0 bases, and 5 bases lay outside the gene matches. The CDR3 length is 15 residues. The CDR3 here is CSARDTGVVNQPQHF. The CDR3 DNA reads as TGCAGTGCTAGAGACACAGGGGTGGTCAATCAGCCCCAGCATTTT.

This clonotype has at least ten counts. The chain links TRBV20-1 to TRBJ2-1; 10 bases agree with TRBD2. Germline V CDR1 and CDR2: DFQATT, SNEGSKA (reference sequence). V shed 1 base, J shed 3 bases, and the junction held 3 bases outside the gene matches. The CDR3 has 15 residues. CDR3 in DNA: TGCAGTGCTAGAGGTCTAGCGGGGGTCTACAATGAGCAGTTCTTC. Amino acids: CSARGLAGVYNEQFF.

This clonotype was recorded at least ten times. The gene calls are TRBV7-2 and TRBJ2-7; no clear D gene. This CDR3 is built from 12 residues. Germline assignment: CDR1 SGHTA and CDR2 FQGNSA. The ends were cut back, 3 bases at V and 5 bases at J, with 8 bases in the middle. CDR3 coding DNA: TGTGCCAGCAGCTTCACAAGAAACGAGCAGTACTTC. Protein: CASSFTRNEQYF.

This clonotype was seen at least ten times. The genes are TRBV5-1 and TRBJ1-2; D gene ambiguous. Deletions cut 1 base from V and 1 base from J, with 11 bases between. The CDR3 loop spans 15 amino acids. The germline gives CDR1 SGHRS, CDR2 YFSETQ. The CDR3 bases are TGCGCCAGCAGCTTGACAGAACATTATAACTATGGCTACACCTTC. This translates into CASSLTEHYNYGYTF. The whole variable domain, filled in from reference TRBV5-1 and TRBJ1-2, reads KAGVTQTPRYLIKTRGQQVTLSCSPISGHRSVSWYQQTPGQGLQFLFEYFSETQRNKGNFPGRFSGRQFSNSRSEMNVSTLELGDSALYLCASSLTEHYNYGYTFGSGTRLTVV.

This clonotype showed up many times. This chain uses TRBV4-1 with TRBJ2-3; D may correspond to TRBD1 or TRBD2 (5 bases each). The CDR3 runs to 16 residues. Germline loops: CDR1 MGHRA, CDR2 YSYEKL. V lost 1 base and J lost 4, with 15 bases in between. In DNA form, the CDR3 reads TGCGCCAGCAGCCAAGTGGGGTCAGGGAGCGCAGATACGCAGTATTTT. It translates to CASSQVGSGSADTQYF.

This clonotype has ten or more counts. The chain uses TRBV2 and TRBJ2-1; possible D gene TRBD2, 6 bases. Trimming cost V 0 bases and J 10 bases, with 13 bases left between them. Germline V gene lookup returns CDR1 SNHLY and CDR2 FYNNEI. This CDR3 is 14 amino acids long. In DNA, the CDR3 is TGTGCCAGCAGTGAAGCGCTTGGGGGAGGAGAGCAGTTCTTC. Amino acid sequence: CASSEALGGGEQFF.

This clonotype was detected many times. V usage is TRBV5-8 and J usage is TRBJ2-1; D might be TRBD1 (5 bases). V was shortened by 1 base and J by 4 bases, with 6 bases between the two germline ends. Germline lookup yields CDR1 SGHTS and CDR2 YDEGEE. This CDR3 is built from 13 residues. The CDR3 sequence is CASSLRQYNEQFF. CDR3 DNA: TGTGCCAGCAGCTTGCGACAGTACAATGAGCAGTTCTTC.

This clonotype was found many times. The V call is TRBV12-3 or TRBV12-4, the J call TRBJ2-4, with D tentatively TRBD2 (5 bases). The CDR3 length is 13 residues. Trimming left V 4 bases short and J 8 bases short, with 12 bases between. CDR3 protein: CASSSNIAYIQYF. CDR3 sequence (DNA): TGTGCCAGCAGTTCAAATATAGCGTACATTCAGTACTTC.

This clonotype was recorded many times. This sequence joins TRBV14 and TRBJ1-1, with a possible D match to TRBD1 (5 bases). The CDR3 is made up of 14 amino acids. The germline V gene has CDR1 SGHDN and CDR2 FVKESK. V lost 4 bases to trimming and J lost 0 bases, with 9 bases between them. CDR3 loop: CASSRQPMNTEAFF. The CDR3 DNA is TGTGCCAGCAGCCGACAGCCGATGAACACTGAAGCTTTCTTT.

This clonotype was picked up many times. This chain connects TRBV9 to TRBJ2-7; D unclear. The germline gives CDR1 SGDLS, CDR2 YYNGEE. The CDR3 consists of 10 residues. Trimming removed 7 bases from V and 7 bases from J, with 9 bases in between. CDR3 in DNA: TGTGCCAGCCTTCGGCGAGAGCAGTACTTC. Amino acids: CASLRREQYF.

This clonotype was seen ten or more times. The chain carries TRBV27 and TRBJ2-5; TRBD1 aligns across 12 bases. The germline CDR1 and CDR2 sequences are MNHEY and SMNVEV (reference sequence). Losses at the gene ends were 5 bases for V and 5 bases for J; bases not matched to a gene: 9. The CDR3 length is 16 residues. The CDR3 reads CASSVGTGGAWETQYF. In DNA form, the CDR3 reads TGTGCCAGCAGTGTCGGGACAGGGGGCGCGTGGGAGACCCAGTACTTC.

This clonotype was observed at least ten times. The chain recombines TRBV5-1 with TRBJ2-7, with 9 bases that match TRBD1. With V trimmed by 4 bases and J by 2 bases, 4 bases remained unmatched. Germline V lookup: CDR1 SGHRS, CDR2 YFSETQ. The CDR3 totals 14 residues. CDR3 sequence (DNA): TGCGCCAGCAGCCAAAGGACAGGGGCCTACGAGCAGTACTTC. Translated, it gives CASSQRTGAYEQYF. The full variable domain, rest sourced from reference TRBV5-1 and TRBJ2-7, is KAGVTQTPRYLIKTRGQQVTLSCSPISGHRSVSWYQQTPGQGLQFLFEYFSETQRNKGNFPGRFSGRQFSNSRSEMNVSTLELGDSALYLCASSQRTGAYEQYFGPGTRLTVT.

Comments on this clonotype: A much larger clone differs from this one at a single base, so this may be a read error. V is TRBV20-1 and J is TRBJ1-2, with TRBD1 as a possible D gene (6 bases). Trimming stripped 3 bases from V and 6 bases from J, with 14 bases between. Germline CDR1 reads DFQATT; CDR2 reads SNEGSKA (reference sequence). The CDR3 contains 13 residues. In DNA, the CDR3 is TGCAGTGCTAGCCCCGGGGGCACCCATGGCTACACCTTC. Translation: CSASPGGTHGYTF.